This T cell receptor beta chain was sequenced for a study of immune evolution from preneoplasia to lung adenocarcinoma. Trimming removed 0 bases at V and 4 bases at J, with 9 bases between. CDR3 length equals 14 residues. CDR1 and CDR2 from the germline V gene are SGHVS and FQNEAQ. Patients had resection in Japan or China between about 2014 and 2018. Histologic diagnosis was independently verified by two lung pathologists. In regard to this clone: Its antigen is unknown.

Points from the study as a whole: Top clone frequencies peaked in normal lung, apparently declining through invasive adenocarcinoma.

Method: immunoSEQ multiplex PCR; TCRdb's copy keeps in-frame clones and lacks some. The table shows 8,000 or so clones, with around 82% occurring only once. The J gene is TRBJ2-5, the V gene TRBV7-8, with D perhaps matching TRBD2 (6 bases). Sequencing input: FFPE minimally invasive lung adenocarcinoma tissue. This receptor was identified in a person at least 80 years old with lung adenocarcinoma. The DNA for the CDR3 is TGTGCCAGCAGCTTAGCTCCGGGAGTAGAGACCCAGTACTTC. Translated, it gives CASSLAPGVETQYF.